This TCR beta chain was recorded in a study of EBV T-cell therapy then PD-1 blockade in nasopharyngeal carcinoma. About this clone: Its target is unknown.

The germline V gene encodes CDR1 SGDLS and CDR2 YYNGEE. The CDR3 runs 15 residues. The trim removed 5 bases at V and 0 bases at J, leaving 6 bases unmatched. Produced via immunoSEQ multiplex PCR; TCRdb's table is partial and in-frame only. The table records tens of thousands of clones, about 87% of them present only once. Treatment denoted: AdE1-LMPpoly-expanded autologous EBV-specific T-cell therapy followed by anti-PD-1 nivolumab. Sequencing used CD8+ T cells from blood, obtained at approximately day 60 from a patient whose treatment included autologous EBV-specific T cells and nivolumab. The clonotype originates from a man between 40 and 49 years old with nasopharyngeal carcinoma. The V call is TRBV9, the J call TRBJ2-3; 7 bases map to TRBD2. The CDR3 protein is CASRDQRGSTDTQYF. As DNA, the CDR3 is TGTGCCAGCAGAGACCAGCGGGGAAGCACAGATACGCAGTATTTT.